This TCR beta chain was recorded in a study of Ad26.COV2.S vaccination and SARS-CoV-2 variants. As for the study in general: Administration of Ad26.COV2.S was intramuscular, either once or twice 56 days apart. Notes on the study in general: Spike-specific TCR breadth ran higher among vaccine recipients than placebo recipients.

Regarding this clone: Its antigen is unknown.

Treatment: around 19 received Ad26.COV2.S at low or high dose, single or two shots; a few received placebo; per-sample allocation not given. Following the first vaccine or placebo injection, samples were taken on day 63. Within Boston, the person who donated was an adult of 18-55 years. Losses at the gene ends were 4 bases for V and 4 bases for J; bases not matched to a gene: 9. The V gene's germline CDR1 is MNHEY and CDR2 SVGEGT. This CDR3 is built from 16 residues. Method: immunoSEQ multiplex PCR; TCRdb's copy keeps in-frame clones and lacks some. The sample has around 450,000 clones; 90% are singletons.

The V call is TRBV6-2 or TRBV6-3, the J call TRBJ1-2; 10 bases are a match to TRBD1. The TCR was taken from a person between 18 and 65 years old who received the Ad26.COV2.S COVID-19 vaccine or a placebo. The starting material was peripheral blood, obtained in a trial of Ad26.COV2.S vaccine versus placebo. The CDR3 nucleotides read TGTGCCAGCAGTTCGAAAGACAGGGGGCGCGTCTATGGCTACACCTTC. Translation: CASSSKDRGRVYGYTF.